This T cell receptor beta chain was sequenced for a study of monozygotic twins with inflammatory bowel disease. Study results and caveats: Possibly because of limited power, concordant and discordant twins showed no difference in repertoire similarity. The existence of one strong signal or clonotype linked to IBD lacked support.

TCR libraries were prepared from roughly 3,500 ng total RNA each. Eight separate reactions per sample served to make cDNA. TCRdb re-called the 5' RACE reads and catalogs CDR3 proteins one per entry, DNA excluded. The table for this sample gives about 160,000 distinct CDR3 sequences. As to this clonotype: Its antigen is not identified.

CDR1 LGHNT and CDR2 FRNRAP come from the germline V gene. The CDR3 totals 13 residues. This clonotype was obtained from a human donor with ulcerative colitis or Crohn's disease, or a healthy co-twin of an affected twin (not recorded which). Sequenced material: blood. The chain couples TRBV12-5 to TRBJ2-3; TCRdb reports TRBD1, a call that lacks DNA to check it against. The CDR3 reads CASGLQGTDTQYF. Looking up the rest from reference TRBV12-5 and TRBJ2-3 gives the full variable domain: DARVTQTPRHKVTEMGQEVTMRCQPILGHNTVFWYRQTMMQGLELLAYFRNRAPLDDSGMPKDRFSAEMPDATLATLKIQPSEPRDSAVYFCASGLQGTDTQYFGPGTRLTVL.